These 29 T cell receptor beta chains share one sample of origin, sequenced in a study of vaccination and CD4 T cells after COVID-19. Regarding treatment: roughly 10-day PBMC culture with coronavirus spike peptide pools or control peptides (ViraFEST assay). Which antigens these TCRs recognize remains unknown. An Oncomine TCR Beta short-read assay was used to sequence the DNA from cultured CD4+ T cells. TCRdb recomputed calls from the PCR reads with MiXCR, one row per CDR3 protein. The sample carries about 25,000 distinct CDR3 sequences, approximately 50% recorded once. Source material: CD4+ T cells from blood, cultured in vitro. The receptors originated from a human donor who had recovered from COVID-19.

A few counts support this clonotype. V and J are TRBV6-1 and TRBJ1-1; 7 bases agree with TRBD1. The CDR3 is made up of 13 amino acids. Looked up from germline, CDR1 is MNHNS and CDR2 is SASEGT. With 6 bases clipped from V and 4 bases from J, the junction kept 5 bases outside the gene matches. The CDR3 nucleotides read TGTGCCAGCAGACAGGGGCTGTCCACTGAAGCTTTCTTT. It is translated as CASRQGLSTEAFF.

J is TRBJ1-2 and V is TRBV18; D is perhaps TRBD1 (5 bases). V was pared by 2 bases and J by 3 bases, with 19 bases between. The CDR3 is 17 amino acids. Germline loops: CDR1 KGHSH, CDR2 LQKENI. As DNA, the CDR3 is TGTGCCAGCTCACCATCGGTCGATTTAAGGGGTCACTATGGCTACACCTTC. Its translation: CASSPSVDLRGHYGYTF.

This clonotype has only a few counts. CDR3 sequence: CASSLGWGEAVRRQEAFF. The CDR3 DNA reads TGTGCCAGCAGCTTAGGGTGGGGGGAGGCGGTCCGGAGACAGGAAGCTTTCTTT. V and J are TRBV7-2 and TRBJ1-1; the D gene is possibly TRBD1 (5 bases). Germline CDR1 reads SGHTA; CDR2 reads FQGNSA. V dropped 1 base and J dropped 8 bases, with 26 bases sitting between them. This CDR3 spans 18 amino acids.

This clonotype appeared a few times. The chain carries TRBV10-3 and TRBJ2-1; 10 bases are a match to TRBD2. Germline values: CDR1 ENHRY, CDR2 SYGVKD. Trimming at V came to 5 bases and at J to 8 bases, leaving 9 bases not matched to a gene. The CDR3 loop spans 15 amino acids. The chain's CDR3 is CAISKLAGSEDEQFF. The CDR3 nucleotides are TGTGCCATCAGTAAACTAGCGGGATCTGAAGATGAGCAGTTCTTC.

V and J are TRBV18 and TRBJ2-1; no firm D call. V was shortened by 2 bases and J by 2 bases, with 10 bases between the two germline ends. CDR3 size: 15 residues. Per the germline V gene, CDR1 is KGHSH and CDR2 is LQKENI. CDR3 bases: TGTGCCAGCTCACCAGGGCCCGCACCCTACAATGAGCAGTTCTTC. Translation: CASSPGPAPYNEQFF.

The V gene is TRBV11-3, the J gene TRBJ1-6; D is undetermined. Trimming removed 3 bases from V and 6 bases from J, with 3 bases in between. Germline CDR1 SGHNT, CDR2 YENEEA. The CDR3 has 12 residues. The CDR3 reads CASSLGNSPLHF. The CDR3 nucleotides read TGTGCCAGCAGCTTGGGTAATTCACCCCTCCACTTT.

This clonotype was seen a few times. This sequence joins TRBV6-1 and TRBJ1-6; D is possibly TRBD1 (5 bases). The V end was cut by 7 bases, the J end by 13 bases, with 23 bases between. The CDR3 runs to 15 residues. CDR1 MNHNS and CDR2 SASEGT come from the germline V gene. CDR3 protein: CASNAWGAGPSPLHF. In nucleotides, the CDR3 is TGTGCCAGCAACGCTTGGGGAGCAGGGCCGTCGCCCCTCCACTTT.

The CDR3 coding sequence is TGTGCCAGCAGCCCCAAGCGGGCATACACAGATACGCAGTATTTT. The encoded protein is CASSPKRAYTDTQYF. V is TRBV7-2 and J is TRBJ2-3, with a tentative D call TRBD2 (6 bases). Germline CDR1 reads SGHTA; CDR2 reads FQGNSA. The CDR3 is 15 residues long. V lost 5 bases and J lost 2, with 14 bases in between.

The chain couples TRBV28 to TRBJ2-7; no clear D gene. V lost 4 bases, J lost 5 bases, and 6 bases lay in between. In germline, CDR1 is MDHEN, CDR2 SYDVKM. The CDR3 spans 11 residues. The CDR3 loop is CASSSLHEQYF. Here the CDR3 DNA reads TGTGCCAGCAGTTCTTTACACGAGCAGTACTTC.

A few counts support this clonotype. The genes are TRBV19 and TRBJ1-5; 8 bases are a match to TRBD1. The ends lost 4 bases at V and 7 bases at J; junction bases unmatched: 3. There are 13 residues in the CDR3. CDR1 and CDR2 (germline): LNHDA, SQIVND (reference sequence). The CDR3 DNA is TGTGCCAGTAGTAGACAGGGGAACCAGCCCCAGCATTTT. Its protein product is CASSRQGNQPQHF.

This chain links TRBV20-1 with TRBJ1-4; 7 bases align to TRBD1. The CDR3 is made up of 16 amino acids. V shed 5 bases and J 0 bases; nucleotides not matched to a gene: 9. Germline V gives CDR1 DFQATT, CDR2 SNEGSKA (reference sequence). In DNA, the CDR3 is TGCAGTGCTCCCAGGGGGGGTCTCTCAACTAATGAAAAACTGTTTTTT. Translated: CSAPRGGLSTNEKLFF.

This clonotype showed up just a few times. The chain employs TRBV11-3 and TRBJ1-6; 7 bases map to TRBD1. This CDR3 is built from 14 residues. Per the germline V gene, CDR1 is SGHNT and CDR2 is YENEEA. The V gene end was trimmed by 9 bases and the J gene end by 9 bases; junction bases not matched to a gene: 11. The CDR3 region has the DNA TGTGCCAGTGGTCTCACAGGGGTACGTTCACCCCTCCACTTT. It is translated as CASGLTGVRSPLHF.

In nucleotides, the CDR3 is TGCGCCAGCAGCCTACAGGGACAAGAGACCCAGTACTTC. This codes for CASSLQGQETQYF. The V and J genes are TRBV5-1 and TRBJ2-5; D perhaps matches TRBD1 (6 bases). CDR1 and CDR2 (germline): SGHRS, YFSETQ. The V end was cut by 4 bases, the J end by 2 bases, with 9 bases between. The CDR3 sequence is 13 residues long.

Only a few counts were recorded for this clonotype. The rearrangement joins TRBV7-2 to TRBJ2-4; 11 bases map to TRBD2. Per germline, CDR1 SGHTA and CDR2 FQGNSA. The V and J ends lost 1 base and 8 bases, in that order; junction bases with no gene match: 7. The CDR3 contains 16 residues. Here the CDR3 DNA reads TGTGCCAGCAGCTTAGGGCTAGCGGGAGGCTCTTACATTCAGTACTTC. It translates to CASSLGLAGGSYIQYF. The variable domain in full, with the rest retrieved from reference TRBV7-2 and TRBJ2-4, is GAGVSQSPSNKVTEKGKDVELRCDPISGHTALYWYRQSLGQGLEFLIYFQGNSAPDKSGLPSDRFSAERTGGSVSTLTIQRTQQEDSAVYLCASSLGLAGGSYIQYFGAGTRLSVL.

The V gene is TRBV4-1, the J gene TRBJ1-2, with D possibly being TRBD1 (6 bases). V was cut by 3 bases and J by 0 bases, with 11 bases left in between. The CDR3 is made up of 15 amino acids. Germline CDR1 and CDR2: MGHRA and YSYEKL. CDR3 region: CASSQGQGTNYGYTF. CDR3 sequence (DNA): TGCGCCAGCAGCCAGGGGCAGGGGACTAACTATGGCTACACCTTC.

The chain has TRBV30 and TRBJ1-1; D possibly corresponds to TRBD1 (5 bases). Germline V gene lookup returns CDR1 GTSNPN and CDR2 SVGIG (reference sequence). This CDR3 contains 13 residues. Trimming pared 2 bases from V and 0 bases from J, leaving 7 bases between. The CDR3 protein is CAWSRGMNTEAFF. The DNA for the CDR3 is TGTGCCTGGAGTCGGGGGATGAACACTGAAGCTTTCTTT. Together with reference TRBV30 and TRBJ1-1, the CDR3 gives the full variable domain: SQTIHQWPATLVQPVGSPLSLECTVEGTSNPNLYWYRQAAGRGLQLLFYSVGIGQISSEVPQNLSASRPQDRQFILSSKKLLLSDSGFYLCAWSRGMNTEAFFGQGTRLTVV.

This chain links TRBV18 with TRBJ1-6; TRBD1 might be the D (5 bases). V was trimmed by 2 bases and J by 3 bases, leaving 8 bases between them. The length of the CDR3 is 15 residues. CDR1 is KGHSH and CDR2 is LQKENI in the germline V gene. Here the CDR3 reads CASSPGGFYNSPLHF. For the CDR3, the DNA is TGTGCCAGCTCACCAGGGGGGTTCTATAATTCACCCCTCCACTTT.

The chain links TRBV6-5 to TRBJ1-1, with D unresolved. V was shortened by 2 bases and J by 3 bases, with 7 bases between the two germline ends. The CDR3 extends over 13 amino acids. From germline, CDR1 is MNHEY and CDR2 SVGAGI. The CDR3 DNA is TGTGCCAGCAGTTACGTCGAGTACACTGAAGCTTTCTTT. It encodes CASSYVEYTEAFF.

The rearrangement uses TRBV5-1 and TRBJ2-1; a weak D match, TRBD2 (6 bases). Germline loops: CDR1 SGHRS, CDR2 YFSETQ. This CDR3 has 15 amino acids. The ends were cut back, 0 bases at V and 2 bases at J, with 9 bases in the middle. The CDR3 coding sequence is TGCGCCAGCAGCTTGGCCATAGCGGCCTACAATGAGCAGTTCTTC. It codes for CASSLAIAAYNEQFF.

This clonotype was recorded once. The V and J genes are TRBV11-2 and TRBJ1-2; D uncertain. Looked up from germline, CDR1 is SGHAT and CDR2 is FQNNGV. The CDR3 loop spans 13 amino acids. The V gene lost 5 bases and the J gene lost 1 base, with 8 bases spanning the gap. Here the CDR3 reads CASSLGSNYGYTF. The DNA of the CDR3 is TGTGCCAGCAGCCTGGGTAGTAACTATGGCTACACCTTC.

J is TRBJ1-1 and V is TRBV5-1; tentatively, D is TRBD1 (6 bases). V shed 4 bases and J shed 4 bases, with 14 bases lying between them. Looked up from germline, CDR1 is SGHRS and CDR2 is YFSETQ. This CDR3 is 14 amino acids long. CDR3 DNA: TGCGCCAGCAGCCTGCAGGGGCACTTCACTGAAGCTTTCTTT. This codes for CASSLQGHFTEAFF.

This clonotype was counted a single time. The gene calls are TRBV19 and TRBJ2-7, with D possibly matching TRBD2 (7 bases). V lost 0 bases, J lost 4 bases, and 10 bases lay in between. The CDR3 runs 14 residues. Germline V gives CDR1 LNHDA, CDR2 SQIVND (reference sequence). This chain's CDR3 is CASSIEGGPYEQYF. CDR3 nucleotides: TGTGCCAGTAGTATAGAGGGGGGGCCGTACGAGCAGTACTTC.

J is TRBJ1-2 and V is TRBV7-9; 12 positions agree with TRBD1. The CDR3 sequence is 15 residues long. In germline, CDR1 is SEHNR, CDR2 FQNEAQ (reference sequence). The ends lost 5 bases at V and 6 bases at J; junction bases unmatched: 7. The CDR3 DNA reads as TGTGCCAGCAGCGCCTTGGGACAGGGGGCGCATGGCTACACCTTC. It specifies CASSALGQGAHGYTF.

The gene calls are TRBV6-1 and TRBJ2-7; 8 bases match TRBD1. CDR1 and CDR2 (germline): MNHNS, SASEGT. The CDR3 contains 15 residues. J gave up 4 bases and V 5 bases, and 10 bases lay outside the gene matches. CDR3 in amino acids: CASSPQTGEVYEQYF. The DNA of the CDR3 is TGTGCCAGCAGTCCCCAGACAGGGGAGGTGTACGAGCAGTACTTC.

The sample holds a few counts of this clonotype. The rearrangement uses TRBV21-1 and TRBJ1-5; the listed D gene, TRBD1, was not tested against the DNA. TRBV21-1 corresponds to a pseudogene. This CDR3 comprises 20 residues. As DNA, the CDR3 is TGTGCCAGCAGCAAAGAGAGATCGTCTGACAGATACTATAGCAATCAGCCCCAGCATTTT. Protein product: CASSKERSSDRYYSNQPQHF.

The sample holds a few counts of this clonotype. The chain links TRBV6-1 to TRBJ1-6, with D unresolved. Trimming pared 6 bases from V and 0 bases from J, leaving 15 bases between. The CDR3 runs 17 residues. Germline loops: CDR1 MNHNS, CDR2 SASEGT. CDR3 in DNA: TGTGCCAGCAGAAAAGGTGGCGCGAGCTCCTATAATTCACCCCTCCACTTT. Its translation is CASRKGGASSYNSPLHF.

This clonotype was found a few times. This rearrangement joins TRBV19 to TRBJ1-2; D perhaps matches TRBD1 (5 bases). The CDR3 is made up of 14 amino acids. Trimming removed 2 bases from V and 6 bases from J, with 13 bases in between. Germline CDR1 LNHDA, CDR2 SQIVND (reference sequence). DNA of the CDR3: TGTGCCAGTAGTATAAGGGACCCAATCCATGGCTACACCTTC. Translated: CASSIRDPIHGYTF.

The chain combines TRBV28 with TRBJ1-2; a weak D match, TRBD1 (5 bases). Deletions cut 3 bases from V and 3 bases from J, with 14 bases between. The CDR3 totals 15 residues. Germline V gene lookup returns CDR1 MDHEN and CDR2 SYDVKM. The CDR3 protein is CASSFGLGAHYGYTF. The CDR3 nucleotides read TGTGCCAGCAGTTTCGGACTCGGGGCTCACTATGGCTACACCTTC.

This clonotype is a singleton in its sample. The genes are TRBV11-3 and TRBJ2-7, with TRBD2 as a possible D gene (6 bases). Trimming took off 7 bases at V and 0 bases at J, with 16 bases between the two ends. The CDR3 contains 15 residues. The germline CDR1 and CDR2 sequences are SGHNT and YENEEA. The CDR3 DNA is TGTGCCAGCAAGGAGGGCCCTGTTAACTCCTACGAGCAGTACTTC. As protein: CASKEGPVNSYEQYF.